These 17 T cell receptor beta chains were all obtained from the same sample, sequenced in a study of blood T cell repertoires in COVID-19. Profiled with immunoSEQ multiplex PCR; TCRdb holds only in-frame clones, not every one. The sample records 55,000 to 90,000 clones, more than 75% being singletons. The sample was peripheral blood. These receptors all come from a human donor in a cohort sampled during active COVID-19.

This chain connects TRBV6-2 or TRBV6-3 to TRBJ1-1, with a weak D call TRBD1 (5 bases). Looked up from germline, CDR1 is MNHEY and CDR2 is SVGEGT. V gave up 6 bases and J gave up 9 bases, with 14 bases separating them. The CDR3 consists of 12 residues. CDR3 nucleotide sequence: TGTGCCAGCAGCCAAGGACAACATAAAGCTTTCTTT. Protein product: CASSQGQHKAFF.

The V and J genes are TRBV12-3 or TRBV12-4 and TRBJ2-1, with TRBD2 matching 9 bases. The CDR3 consists of 12 residues. Trimming removed 3 bases from V and 15 bases from J; junction bases left unmatched: 6. The CDR3, as DNA: TGTGCCAGCAGTTTCTCTAGCGGGAAGGGGTTCTTC. Its protein product is CASSFSSGKGFF.

The chain carries TRBV10-3 and TRBJ2-2, with TRBD2 matching 9 bases. With V trimmed by 10 bases and J by 4 bases, 7 bases remained unmatched. The V gene's germline CDR1 is ENHRY and CDR2 SYGVKD. This CDR3 has 14 amino acids. In DNA form, the CDR3 reads TGTGCCACCACTAGCGGGCCTCCCACCGGGGAGCTGTTTTTT. The encoded protein is CATTSGPPTGELFF.

The rearrangement links TRBV14 to TRBJ2-7, with 8 bases aligning to TRBD2. V lost 2 bases and J lost 0; bases outside the gene matches: 6. Germline loops: CDR1 SGHDN, CDR2 FVKESK. The CDR3 extends over 16 amino acids. The CDR3 sequence: CASSQNSGTSSYEQYV. The CDR3 DNA reads as TGTGCCAGCAGCCAAAATTCCGGGACTAGCTCCTACGAGCAGTACGTC.

The chain uses TRBV19 and TRBJ1-1; TRBD1 agrees at 7 bases. The germline V gene encodes CDR1 LNHDA and CDR2 SQIVND (reference sequence). The CDR3 contains 14 residues. V lost 6 bases and J lost 7; bases outside the gene matches: 11. Here the CDR3 DNA reads TGTGCCAGTAGCCATTTGGGACAGACGATTGAAGCTTTCTTT. It specifies CASSHLGQTIEAFF.

This clone was seen just once. The CDR3 nucleotides are TGTGCCAGCAGCCTAAGCGGGAGGGCCGATGAGCAGTTCTTC. It codes for CASSLSGRADEQFF. This chain links TRBV7-9 with TRBJ2-1; 10 bases align to TRBD2. Germline CDR1 reads SEHNR; CDR2 reads FQNEAQ (reference sequence). The CDR3 extends over 14 amino acids. Unmatched junction bases numbered 6, after V lost 5 bases and J lost 8 bases.

This clone came up once. The rearrangement links TRBV19 to TRBJ2-3, with D maybe TRBD1 (6 bases). The germline CDR1 and CDR2 sequences are LNHDA and SQIVND (reference sequence). This CDR3 region has 16 residues. The V end was cut by 5 bases, the J end by 1 base, with 16 bases between. The CDR3 bases are TGTGCCAGTAGTTCATGGCCACAGGGACGCACAGATACGCAGTATTTT. Its protein is CASSSWPQGRTDTQYF.

The chain recombines TRBV2 with TRBJ1-4, with D unclear. Per germline, CDR1 SNHLY and CDR2 FYNNEI. The CDR3 consists of 15 residues. V was cut by 6 bases and J by 0 bases, with 11 bases left in between. CDR3 coding DNA: TGTGCCAGCAGCCTCTTGGCCGCAACTAATGAAAAACTGTTTTTT. It is translated as CASSLLAATNEKLFF.

This clone appeared a single time. The chain employs TRBV7-3 and TRBJ2-3; tentative D call: TRBD2 (6 bases). CDR1 is SGHTA and CDR2 is FQGTGA in the germline V gene. This CDR3 has 15 residues. The V end lost 4 bases, the J end lost 4 bases, and 15 bases lay between the germline ends. CDR3 in amino acids: CASSSRGGGADTQYF. The CDR3, as DNA: TGTGCCAGCAGCTCCCGGGGTGGCGGGGCAGATACGCAGTATTTT.

With respect to this clone: A read error may produce the germline difference seen at one junction end. This sequence joins TRBV7-9 and TRBJ2-5, with D perhaps TRBD2 (6 bases). Germline V gene lookup returns CDR1 SEHNR and CDR2 FQNEAQ (reference sequence). This CDR3 contains 14 residues. The CDR3 sequence is CASSSGGVLETQYF. The CDR3 DNA reads as TGTGCCAGTAGCTCGGGCGGGGTTTTAGAGACCCAGTACTTC.

The rearrangement links TRBV27 to TRBJ1-5, with 7 positions matching TRBD1. V dropped 7 bases and J dropped 9; count of bases not matched to a gene: 12. The CDR3 extends over 14 amino acids. The germline gives CDR1 MNHEY, CDR2 SMNVEV (reference sequence). The CDR3 sequence: CASKGTESTSPQHF. CDR3 sequence (DNA): TGTGCCAGCAAAGGGACAGAGAGTACATCGCCCCAGCATTTT.

V usage is TRBV5-6 and J usage is TRBJ2-6; TRBD1 matches at 7 bases. This CDR3 comprises 17 residues. The junction had 9 bases not matched to a gene; V was cut back by 3 bases and J by 3 bases. From germline, CDR1 is SGHDT and CDR2 YYEEEE. The CDR3, as DNA: TGTGCCAGCAGCTGGGGTCCAGGGGGAGATGGGGCCAACGTCCTGACTTTC. It translates to CASSWGPGGDGANVLTF.

The chain uses TRBV6-5 and TRBJ2-7; TRBD1 might be the D (5 bases). This CDR3 spans 13 amino acids. Trimming removed 8 bases at V and 3 bases at J, with 14 bases between. Germline CDR1 and CDR2: MNHEY and SVGAGI. The CDR3 DNA reads TGTGCCAGCGGGGCAGCCCCGGACTACGAGCAGTACTTC. It is translated as CASGAAPDYEQYF.

This chain uses TRBV2 with TRBJ2-1; 7 bases align to TRBD2. The CDR3 runs 16 residues. V shed 5 bases, J shed 0 bases, and the junction held 7 bases outside the gene matches. Looked up from germline, CDR1 is SNHLY and CDR2 is FYNNEI. The CDR3 bases are TGTGCCAGCAGTCCCCAGCGGGGAGGCTCCTACAATGAGCAGTTCTTC. Its translation: CASSPQRGGSYNEQFF.

The gene calls are TRBV30 and TRBJ1-4; TRBD1 matches 7 bases. The length of the CDR3 is 16 residues. Germline-derived CDR1 and CDR2 are GTSNPN and SVGIG (reference sequence). The V segment lost 1 base and the J segment 1 base; nucleotides outside the gene matches: 6. CDR3 sequence: CAWSGQQGGTNEKLFF. Here the CDR3 DNA reads TGTGCCTGGAGTGGTCAGCAGGGGGGAACTAATGAAAAACTGTTTTTT.

A single count supports this clone. V is TRBV4-1 and J is TRBJ2-7; tentative D call: TRBD2 (6 bases). CDR1 is MGHRA and CDR2 is YSYEKL in the germline V gene. This CDR3 is built from 14 residues. Trimming removed 0 bases at V and 3 bases at J, with 9 bases between. CDR3 residues: CASSQELSGYEQYF. Written as DNA, the CDR3 is TGCGCCAGCAGCCAAGAACTTAGCGGCTACGAGCAGTACTTC.

This clone was picked up a small number of times. The gene calls are TRBV28 and TRBJ2-3, with TRBD2 matching over 11 bases. The CDR3 runs 18 residues. J lost 1 base, V lost 5 bases, and 11 bases had no gene match. Germline V gene lookup returns CDR1 MDHEN and CDR2 SYDVKM. The CDR3 DNA sequence: TGTGCCAGCAGTCTTACTAGCGGGAGTTTTACCCGCACAGATACGCAGTATTTT. Translation gives CASSLTSGSFTRTDTQYF.